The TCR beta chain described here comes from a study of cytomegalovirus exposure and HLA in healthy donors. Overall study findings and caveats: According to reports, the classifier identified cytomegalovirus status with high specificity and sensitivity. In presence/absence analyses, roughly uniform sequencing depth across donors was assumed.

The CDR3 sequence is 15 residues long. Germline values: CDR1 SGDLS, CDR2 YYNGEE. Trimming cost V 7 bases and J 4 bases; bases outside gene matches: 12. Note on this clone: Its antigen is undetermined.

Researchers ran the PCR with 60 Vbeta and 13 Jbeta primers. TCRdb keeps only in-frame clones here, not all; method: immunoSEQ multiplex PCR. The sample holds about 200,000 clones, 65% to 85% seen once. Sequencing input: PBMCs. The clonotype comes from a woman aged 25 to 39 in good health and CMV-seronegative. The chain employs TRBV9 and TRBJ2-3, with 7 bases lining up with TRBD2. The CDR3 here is CASRGGLAESDTQYF. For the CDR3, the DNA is TGTGCCAGCCGCGGCGGGCTAGCGGAATCAGATACGCAGTATTTT.